These 23 T cell receptor beta chains originate from one sample sequenced in a study of T cells in Graves' hyperthyroidism and ophthalmopathy. RNA transcripts provided the source from which TCR beta CDR3 regions were amplified. The primer set for the first-round RT-PCR of the TCR CDR3 was HTBI. Via MiXCR, TCRdb re-called the multiplex PCR reads, giving one row per CDR3 protein. The table lists 600,000 or so distinct CDR3 sequences, 46% of them singletons. The sample comprised peripheral blood or thyroid tissue (not recorded which). The source of these receptors is a woman in her late teens or twenties with Graves' hyperthyroidism.

The V and J genes are TRBV29-1 and TRBJ1-2, with TRBD1 matching over 11 bases. V shed 5 bases and J 4 bases; nucleotides not matched to a gene: 6. The CDR3 has 14 amino acids. Germline V gene data show CDR1 as SQVTM and CDR2 as ANQGSEA. The CDR3 protein is CSVLPGQGGYGYTF. DNA of the CDR3: TGCAGCGTTCTGCCGGGACAGGGGGGCTATGGCTACACCTTC.

The rearrangement uses TRBV7-9 and TRBJ2-5, with D hard to call. V was trimmed by 5 bases and J by 2 bases, leaving 12 bases between them. CDR1 is SEHNR and CDR2 is FQNEAQ in the germline V gene (reference sequence). This CDR3 contains 14 residues. The CDR3 coding sequence is TGTGCCAGCAGCCCCCCCGCGAGGCAAGAGACCCAGTACTTC. This encodes CASSPPARQETQYF.

At least ten counts were recorded for this clonotype. The chain employs TRBV2 and TRBJ2-2; perhaps TRBD2 as D (5 bases). Trimming removed 3 bases at V and 6 bases at J, with 5 bases between. Germline assignment: CDR1 SNHLY and CDR2 FYNNEI. CDR3 length equals 12 residues. In DNA, the CDR3 is TGTGCCAGCAGTGAGGACTCCGGGGAGCTGTTTTTT. Translating it yields CASSEDSGELFF.

J is TRBJ2-2 and V is TRBV7-2; 7 bases are shared with TRBD1. V was pared by 6 bases and J by 1 base, with 8 bases of the junction left unmatched. The CDR3 sequence is 16 residues long. Germline V gene data show CDR1 as SGHTA and CDR2 as FQGNSA. CDR3 sequence reads: CASRMTGFGNTGELFF. CDR3 DNA sequence: TGTGCCAGCAGAATGACAGGGTTTGGGAACACCGGGGAGCTGTTTTTT.

This clonotype has more than one count but fewer than ten. The chain carries TRBV2 and TRBJ1-4; D not resolved. This CDR3 has 16 amino acids. Trimming shortened V by 3 bases and J by 0 bases, and 11 bases separated the two germline ends. Germline-derived CDR1 and CDR2 are SNHLY and FYNNEI. CDR3 amino acids: CASSDPLAPTNEKLFF. Here the CDR3 DNA reads TGTGCCAGCAGTGATCCCCTGGCACCAACTAATGAAAAACTGTTTTTT.

There are many counts of this clonotype. The chain carries TRBV24-1 and TRBJ1-2; the D is unclear. Germline V gives CDR1 KGHDR, CDR2 SFDVKD. The length of the CDR3 is 13 residues. The germline V and J ends were trimmed by 5 bases and 8 bases, with 14 bases remaining between them. The CDR3 nucleotides read TGTGCCACCAGTGGGTACCGGACGGAGGGCTACACCTTC. Protein sequence: CATSGYRTEGYTF.

This clonotype was observed a handful of times. V and J are TRBV9 and TRBJ2-2; the D is unclear. The CDR3 is 14 amino acids. The V gene lost 3 bases and the J gene lost 3 bases, with 9 bases spanning the gap. Germline V gene sequence: CDR1 SGDLS, CDR2 YYNGEE. The CDR3 DNA reads TGTGCCAGCAGCGAGCCCGGTGACACCGGGGAGCTGTTTTTT. It specifies CASSEPGDTGELFF.

The rearrangement joins TRBV6-6 to TRBJ2-7; weak D call: TRBD2 (5 bases). The CDR3 is 14 amino acids. The V end lost 0 bases, the J end lost 7 bases, and 13 bases lay between the germline ends. In germline, CDR1 is MNHNY, CDR2 SVGAGI (reference sequence). This chain's CDR3 is CASSYSYVGEEQYF. For the CDR3, the DNA is TGTGCCAGCAGTTACTCGTATGTGGGAGAAGAGCAGTACTTC.

This clonotype has a handful of counts. The gene calls are TRBV2 and TRBJ2-5; possible D gene TRBD2, 5 bases. The CDR3 has 14 amino acids. The V end lost 5 bases, the J end lost 5 bases, and 15 bases lay between the germline ends. Germline V lookup: CDR1 SNHLY, CDR2 FYNNEI. Written as DNA, the CDR3 is TGTGCCAGCAGTTTGTATTCTAGCTTGGAGACCCAGTACTTC. Protein: CASSLYSSLETQYF.

About this clonotype itself: This clone may be a read error of a much larger clone one base away. V usage is TRBV29-1 and J usage is TRBJ1-1, with D perhaps matching TRBD1 (5 bases). Germline loops: CDR1 SQVTM, CDR2 ANQGSEA. V lost 4 bases, J lost 3 bases, and 9 bases lay in between. This CDR3 region has 12 residues. CDR3 sequence: CSVVDRYTEAFF. CDR3 DNA sequence: TGCAGCGTTGTAGACAGATACACTGAAGCTTTCTTT.

The rearrangement uses TRBV29-1 and TRBJ1-2; tentatively, D is TRBD1 (6 bases). Germline assignment: CDR1 SQVTM and CDR2 ANQGSEA. V was shortened by 8 bases and J by 4 bases, with 8 bases between the two germline ends. The CDR3 covers 10 residues. In DNA, the CDR3 is TGCAGCTTGGACAGCTATGGCTACACCTTC. Its protein is CSLDSYGYTF.

This clonotype was seen many times. The V and J genes are TRBV2 and TRBJ1-5; 7 bases map to TRBD1. CDR1 and CDR2 (germline): SNHLY, FYNNEI. The CDR3 has 14 amino acids. The J segment lost 4 bases and the V segment lost 6 bases, leaving 6 bases of the junction unmatched. CDR3 residues: CASRATGRNQPQHF. CDR3 sequence (DNA): TGTGCCAGCAGGGCGACAGGGAGGAATCAGCCCCAGCATTTT.

This clonotype was detected many times. A junction end diverges from the germline sequence, so it may reflect a read error. The genes are TRBV29-1 and TRBJ1-4; D may be TRBD1 (6 bases). The CDR3 totals 12 residues. CDR1 SQVTM and CDR2 ANQGSEA come from the germline V gene. Written as DNA, the CDR3 is TGCAGCGCTGAAGGGACAAGTGAAAAACTGTTTTTT. Amino acid sequence: CSAEGTSEKLFF.

The chain recombines TRBV7-2 with TRBJ2-7; D remains ambiguous. V was shortened by 3 bases and J by 7 bases, with 10 bases between the two germline ends. Germline V lookup: CDR1 SGHTA, CDR2 FQGNSA. This CDR3 comprises 12 residues. CDR3 in amino acids: CASSFPRNEQYF. The CDR3, as DNA: TGTGCCAGCAGCTTCCCAAGGAATGAGCAGTACTTC. Together with reference TRBV7-2 and TRBJ2-7, the CDR3 gives the full variable domain: GAGVSQSPSNKVTEKGKDVELRCDPISGHTALYWYRQSLGQGLEFLIYFQGNSAPDKSGLPSDRFSAERTGGSVSTLTIQRTQQEDSAVYLCASSFPRNEQYFGPGTRLTVT.

This clonotype was observed at least ten times. The chain employs TRBV7-9 and TRBJ2-5; D is undetermined. Trimming removed 2 bases from V and 5 bases from J, with 6 bases in between. This CDR3 spans 12 amino acids. Germline V gives CDR1 SEHNR, CDR2 FQNEAQ (reference sequence). In DNA, the CDR3 is TGTGCCAGCAGCTTATCGGACGAGACCCAGTACTTC. The encoded protein is CASSLSDETQYF.

In its sample, this clonotype was seen once. The rearrangement uses TRBV29-1 and TRBJ1-1, with 7 positions matching TRBD1. The CDR3 is made up of 11 amino acids. The J segment lost 8 bases and the V segment lost 5 bases, leaving 5 bases of the junction unmatched. CDR1 and CDR2 (germline): SQVTM, ANQGSEA. The CDR3 protein is CSVWRGLEAFF. CDR3 sequence (DNA): TGCAGCGTTTGGAGGGGGCTCGAAGCTTTCTTT.

There are a few counts of this clonotype. The rearrangement links TRBV24-1 to TRBJ1-5, with 7 bases lining up with TRBD1. The ends lost 3 bases at V and 11 bases at J; junction bases unmatched: 3. The germline V gene encodes CDR1 KGHDR and CDR2 SFDVKD. This CDR3 spans 12 amino acids. The CDR3 reads CATSDTGETQHF. DNA for the CDR3: TGTGCCACCAGTGATACAGGGGAGACCCAGCATTTT.

This clonotype occurred many times. V and J are TRBV7-6 and TRBJ1-1; tentative D call: TRBD1 (6 bases). The V gene lost 5 bases and the J gene lost 3 bases, with 16 bases spanning the gap. The CDR3 consists of 15 residues. CDR1 and CDR2 (germline): SGHVS, FNYEAQ. In nucleotides, the CDR3 is TGTGCCAGCAGCCCATCCCAGGGGAGGGACACTGAAGCTTTCTTT. Protein: CASSPSQGRDTEAFF.

The rearrangement links TRBV7-8 to TRBJ2-5, with D possibly being TRBD1 (6 bases). In germline, CDR1 is SGHVS, CDR2 FQNEAQ. The CDR3 contains 13 residues. Trimming took off 5 bases at V and 5 bases at J, with 12 bases between the two ends. The CDR3 bases are TGTGCCAGCAGCGCAAACAGGGCTGAGACCCAGTACTTC. Its translation is CASSANRAETQYF.

This clonotype has at least ten counts. The germline gene is not matched at one end of the junction; a read error may be the cause. V and J are TRBV7-9 and TRBJ1-6; 10 bases match TRBD1. The CDR3 has 14 amino acids. From germline, CDR1 is SEHNR and CDR2 FQNEAQ (reference sequence). CDR3: CASSLGQGSSPLHF. The CDR3 DNA sequence: TGCGCCAGCAGCTTGGGACAGGGGAGCTCACCCCTCCACTTT. The full variable domain, rest sourced from reference TRBV7-9 and TRBJ1-6, is DTGVSQNPRHKITKRGQNVTFRCDPISEHNRLYWYRQTLGQGPEFLTYFQNEAQLEKSRLLSDRFSAERPKGSFSTLEIQRTEQGDSAMYLCASSLGQGSSPLHFGNGTRLTVT.

The J gene is TRBJ1-1, the V gene TRBV7-4; 7 positions agree with TRBD1. The CDR3 length is 14 residues. Germline CDR1 reads SGHVT; CDR2 reads SQSDAQ. Germline trimming cut 5 bases from V and 2 bases from J; bases unmatched to any gene: 5. CDR3 sequence (DNA): TGTGCCAGCAGCGACCGGGACAGAAACACTGAAGCTTTCTTT. Translated: CASSDRDRNTEAFF.

The genes are TRBV7-9 and TRBJ1-5, with D tentatively TRBD1 (5 bases). There are 14 residues in the CDR3. Germline CDR1 and CDR2: SEHNR and FQNEAQ (reference sequence). V lost 11 bases, J lost 4 bases, and 18 bases lay in between. The DNA of the CDR3 is TGTGCCTGGAGTACCGGGACGGCGAATCAGCCCCAGCATTTT. This sequence encodes CAWSTGTANQPQHF.

The V call is TRBV29-1, the J call TRBJ1-2, with TRBD1 identical over 7 bases. With 1 base clipped from V and 7 bases from J, the junction kept 9 bases outside the gene matches. This CDR3 has 14 residues. Germline assignment: CDR1 SQVTM and CDR2 ANQGSEA. For the CDR3, the DNA is TGCAGCGTTGAAGGGACAGGAGATTTGCGTGGCTACACCTTC. Protein product: CSVEGTGDLRGYTF.